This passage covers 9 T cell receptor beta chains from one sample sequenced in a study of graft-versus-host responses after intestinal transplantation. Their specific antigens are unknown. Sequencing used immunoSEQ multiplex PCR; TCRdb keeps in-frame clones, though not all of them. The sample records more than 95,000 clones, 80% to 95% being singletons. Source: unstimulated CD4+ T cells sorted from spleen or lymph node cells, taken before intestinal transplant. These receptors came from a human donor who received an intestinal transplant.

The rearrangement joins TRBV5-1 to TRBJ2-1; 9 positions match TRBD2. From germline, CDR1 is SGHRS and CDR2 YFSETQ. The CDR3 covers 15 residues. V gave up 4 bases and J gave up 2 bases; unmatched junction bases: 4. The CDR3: CASSERLAAYNEQFF. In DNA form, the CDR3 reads TGCGCCAGCAGCGAACGACTAGCGGCCTACAATGAGCAGTTCTTC.

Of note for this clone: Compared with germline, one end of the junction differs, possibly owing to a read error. In DNA form, the CDR3 reads TGTGCCAGCCGCTTAGGCCTTTCAGGGCCAAACGTCCTGACTTTC. Its protein is CASRLGLSGPNVLTF. The genes are TRBV13 and TRBJ2-6; a weak D match, TRBD1 (5 bases). Germline V gene sequence: CDR1 PRHDT, CDR2 FYEKMQ (reference sequence). This CDR3 has 15 residues.

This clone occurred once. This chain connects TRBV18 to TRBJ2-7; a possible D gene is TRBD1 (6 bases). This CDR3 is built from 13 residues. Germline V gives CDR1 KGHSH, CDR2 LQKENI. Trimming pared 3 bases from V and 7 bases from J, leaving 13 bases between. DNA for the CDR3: TGTGCCAGCTCACCTCGGGACACCGGGGAGCAGTACTTC. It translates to CASSPRDTGEQYF.

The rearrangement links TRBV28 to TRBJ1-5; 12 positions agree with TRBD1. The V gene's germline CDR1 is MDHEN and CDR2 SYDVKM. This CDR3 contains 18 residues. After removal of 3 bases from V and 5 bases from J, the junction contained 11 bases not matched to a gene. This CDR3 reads CASSLYPGQGAGYQPQHF. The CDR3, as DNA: TGTGCCAGCAGTTTGTACCCGGGACAGGGGGCCGGTTATCAGCCCCAGCATTTT. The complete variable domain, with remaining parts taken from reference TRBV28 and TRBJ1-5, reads DVKVTQSSRYLVKRTGEKVFLECVQDMDHENMFWYRQDPGLGLRLIYFSYDVKMKEKGDIPEGYSVSREKKERFSLILESASTNQTSMYLCASSLYPGQGAGYQPQHFGDGTRLSIL.

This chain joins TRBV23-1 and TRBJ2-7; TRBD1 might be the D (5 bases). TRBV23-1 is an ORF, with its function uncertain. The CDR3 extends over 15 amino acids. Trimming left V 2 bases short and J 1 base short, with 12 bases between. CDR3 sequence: CASSQMTAPSYEQYF. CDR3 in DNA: TGCGCCAGCAGTCAAATGACAGCCCCATCCTACGAGCAGTACTTC.

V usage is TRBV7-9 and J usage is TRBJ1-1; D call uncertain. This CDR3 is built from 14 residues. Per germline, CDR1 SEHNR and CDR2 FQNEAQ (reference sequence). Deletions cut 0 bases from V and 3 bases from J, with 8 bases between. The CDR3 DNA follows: TGTGCCAGCAGCTTAGCCGGGTTTGACACTGAAGCTTTCTTT. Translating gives CASSLAGFDTEAFF.

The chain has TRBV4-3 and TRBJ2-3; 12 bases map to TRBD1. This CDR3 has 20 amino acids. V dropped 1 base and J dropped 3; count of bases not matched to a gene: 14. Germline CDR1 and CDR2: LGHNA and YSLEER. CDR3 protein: CASSQAGTGGSLIRTDTQYF. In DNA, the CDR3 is TGCGCCAGCAGCCAAGCCGGGACAGGGGGCTCCCTAATCAGGACAGATACGCAGTATTTT.

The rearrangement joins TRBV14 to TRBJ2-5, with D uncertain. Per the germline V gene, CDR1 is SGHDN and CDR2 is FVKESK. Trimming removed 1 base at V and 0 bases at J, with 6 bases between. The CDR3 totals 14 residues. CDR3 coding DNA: TGTGCCAGCAGCCAAGGGCCGTACCAAGAGACCCAGTACTTC. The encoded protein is CASSQGPYQETQYF.

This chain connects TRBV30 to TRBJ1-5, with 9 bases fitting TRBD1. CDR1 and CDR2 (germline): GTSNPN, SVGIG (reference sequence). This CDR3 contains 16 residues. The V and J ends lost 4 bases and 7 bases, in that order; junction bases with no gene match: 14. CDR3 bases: TGTGCCTGGACCCCAGGACAGGGGCCTCGAGAGCAGCCCCAGCATTTT. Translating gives CAWTPGQGPREQPQHF.